The clone carrying this T cell receptor beta chain showed up just a few times. Its specificity is unknown. The data stem from a study of a mutant IDH1 vaccine in newly diagnosed glioma. The overall study: Patients previously underwent radiotherapy, temozolomide, or both, and most underwent both.

Clones were sequenced by immunoSEQ multiplex PCR, and TCRdb holds only the in-frame ones, with some missing. In the table there are more than 25,000 clones, around 76% of which are singletons. There are 15 residues in the CDR3. Germline V lookup: CDR1 SGHAT, CDR2 FQNNGV. Trimming removed 4 bases at V and 5 bases at J, with 14 bases between. Time point indicated: week 35, safety follow-up. The vaccine gave 300 ug of a 20-mer mutant IDH1 peptide subcutaneously per dose. The chain combines TRBV11-2 with TRBJ2-2; D is undetermined. The material was PBMCs, obtained from a glioma patient whose treatment included an IDH1 peptide vaccine. The source of this sequence is a man aged 45-65 years with glioma. For the CDR3, the DNA is TGTGCCAGCAGCTCTGGATGGGGTGGGACCGGGGAGCTGTTTTTT. It codes for CASSSGWGGTGELFF.